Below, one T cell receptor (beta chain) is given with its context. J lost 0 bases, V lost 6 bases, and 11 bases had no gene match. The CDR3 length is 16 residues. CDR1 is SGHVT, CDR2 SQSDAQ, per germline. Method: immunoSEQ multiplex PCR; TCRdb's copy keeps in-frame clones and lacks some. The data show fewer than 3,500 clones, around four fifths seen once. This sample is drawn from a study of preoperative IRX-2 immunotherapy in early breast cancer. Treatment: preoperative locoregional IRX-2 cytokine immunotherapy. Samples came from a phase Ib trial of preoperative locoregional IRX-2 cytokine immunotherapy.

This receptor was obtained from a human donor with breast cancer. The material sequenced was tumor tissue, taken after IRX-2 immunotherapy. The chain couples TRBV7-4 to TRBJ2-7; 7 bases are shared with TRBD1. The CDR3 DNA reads TGTGCCAGCAGTCCCCCGGGACAGATACACTCCTACGAGCAGTACTTC. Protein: CASSPPGQIHSYEQYF. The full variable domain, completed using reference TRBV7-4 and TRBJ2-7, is GAGVSQSPRYKVAKRGRDVALRCDSISGHVTLYWYRQTLGQGSEVLTYSQSDAQRDKSGRPSGRFSAERPERSVSTLKIQRTEQGDSAVYLCASSPPGQIHSYEQYFGPGTRLTVT.